Listed below are T cell receptor beta chains from one sample, sequenced in a study of cytomegalovirus exposure and HLA in healthy donors. Sequencing used immunoSEQ multiplex PCR; TCRdb keeps in-frame clones, though not all of them. The sample lists fewer than 200,000 clones; approximately 84% were seen once. The sequenced sample consisted of PBMCs. Source of these receptors: a young man in good health and CMV-seropositive. CDR3s include the opening cysteine and the closing phenylalanine or tryptophan. Each record gives: clone size, D gene, V gene, J gene, CDR3 length, CDR3 protein, CDR3 DNA. D genes are given only for firm matches. Clone size is given for some rows only: seen once, a few or many times, or a class if the clone is expanded.

NA	NA	TRBV27	TRBJ2-7	14	CASSFAALAYEQYF	TGTGCCAGCAGCTTTGCGGCCCTAGCCTACGAGCAGTACTTC
NA	TRBD2	TRBV7-3	TRBJ2-5	16	CASSFASGRAGETQYF	TGTGCCAGCAGCTTTGCTAGCGGGAGGGCGGGGGAGACCCAGTACTTC
NA	TRBD1	TRBV6-5	TRBJ2-7	15	CASRPGTGMVYEQYF	TGTGCCAGCAGACCCGGGACAGGGATGGTCTACGAGCAGTACTTC
NA	TRBD1	TRBV19	TRBJ2-2	14	CASSTGVNTGELFF	TGTGCCAGTAGCACAGGGGTGAACACCGGGGAGCTGTTTTTT
NA	TRBD2	TRBV7-8	TRBJ2-3	15	CATSGRAISTDTQYF	TGTGCGACTAGCGGGAGAGCTATATCCACAGATACGCAGTATTTT
NA	TRBD2	TRBV7-9	TRBJ2-5	19	CSSNSDSLGTSGRRETQYF	TGTTCCAGCAACTCCGACTCCCTCGGGACTAGCGGGAGAAGAGAGACCCAGTACTTC
NA	NA	TRBV4-3	TRBJ2-3	16	CASSQEDWRNENTQYF	TGCGCCAGCAGCCAAGAGGACTGGCGAAATGAAAATACGCAGTATTTT
NA	TRBD2	TRBV19	TRBJ2-1	15	CASSPIAGGVNEQFF	TGTGCCAGTAGTCCGATAGCGGGAGGGGTGAATGAGCAGTTCTTC
NA	NA	TRBV9	TRBJ1-4	16	CASSVAEGLTNEKLFF	TGTGCCAGCAGCGTAGCTGAGGGCTTGACTAATGAAAAACTGTTTTTT
NA	NA	TRBV19	TRBJ2-1	15	CASSIDGANRNEQFF	TGTGCCAGTAGTATCGATGGGGCGAATAGGAATGAGCAGTTCTTC
NA	NA	TRBV7-9	TRBJ1-1	12	CSSIPGGLEAFF	TGTTCCAGCATTCCCGGGGGACTAGAAGCTTTCTTT
NA	TRBD2	TRBV5-1	TRBJ2-1	17	CASSFLAGGPSGNEQFF	TGCGCCAGCAGCTTCCTAGCGGGAGGGCCCTCGGGAAATGAGCAGTTCTTC
NA	TRBD2	TRBV5-1	TRBJ2-1	15	CASSLGASGTRLQFF	TGCGCCAGCAGCTTGGGGGCTAGCGGGACGAGGCTGCAGTTCTTC
once	TRBD2	TRBV7-2	TRBJ2-7	15	CASSLRSGTPYEQYF	TGTGCCAGCAGCTTACGTAGCGGGACTCCCTACGAGCAGTACTTC
once	TRBD2	TRBV18	TRBJ2-1	15	CASSPFPGGDNEQFF	TGTGCCAGCTCACCATTCCCGGGGGGGGACAATGAGCAGTTCTTC
NA	TRBD2	TRBV27	TRBJ2-5	18	CASSPTPMSGRGGKTQYF	TGTGCCAGCAGTCCCACCCCTATGAGCGGGAGGGGGGGAAAGACCCAGTACTTC
NA	NA	TRBV9	TRBJ1-6	14	CASSVAAEYSPLHF	TGTGCCAGCAGCGTAGCGGCGGAATATTCACCCCTCCACTTT
NA	NA	TRBV18	TRBJ1-2	14	CASSPDTDLYGYTF	TGTGCCAGCTCACCGGACACGGACCTCTATGGCTACACCTTC
NA	NA	TRBV19	TRBJ2-3	13	CASKIRETDTQYF	TGTGCCAGTAAAATTCGGGAGACAGATACGCAGTATTTT
NA	NA	TRBV27	TRBJ1-1	13	CASRVTLSTEAFF	TGTGCCAGCAGGGTCACTTTGAGCACTGAAGCTTTCTTT
NA	NA	TRBV12-5	TRBJ2-7	17	CASGLAPAGSPTYEQYF	TGTGCTAGTGGTTTGGCACCGGCCGGGAGTCCGACCTACGAGCAGTACTTC
NA	TRBD2	TRBV30	TRBJ2-3	19	CAWSGPISGRERITDTQYF	TGTGCCTGGTCTGGGCCTATAAGCGGGAGGGAGAGGATAACAGATACGCAGTATTTT
NA	TRBD1	TRBV23-1	TRBJ2-2	17	CASRRTGGAANTGELFF	TGCGCCAGCAGGCGGACAGGGGGCGCCGCGAACACCGGGGAGCTGTTTTTT
NA	TRBD1	TRBV10-1	TRBJ2-5	19	CASSVLDRGLIHPQETQYF	TGCGCCAGCAGTGTCCTGGACAGGGGGCTCATTCACCCCCAAGAGACCCAGTACTTC
NA	TRBD1	TRBV7-9	TRBJ1-4	17	CASSFDRGRRANEKLFF	TGTGCCAGCAGCTTCGACAGGGGGCGCAGAGCAAATGAAAAACTGTTTTTT
NA	NA	TRBV7-9	TRBJ2-1	14	CSSSLDRTHNEQFF	TGTTCCAGCAGCTTAGACAGGACACACAATGAGCAGTTCTTC
NA	NA	TRBV2	TRBJ2-2	15	CASRADRTNTGELFF	TGTGCCAGCAGGGCTGACAGAACGAACACCGGGGAGCTGTTTTTT
few	NA	TRBV4-3	TRBJ1-2	14	CASSQEGVNYGYTF	TGCGCCAGCAGCCAAGAAGGGGTTAACTATGGCTACACCTTC
few	TRBD1	TRBV6-6	TRBJ1-4	14	CASSSGQGLEKLFF	TGTGCCAGCAGTTCCGGACAGGGCCTTGAAAAACTGTTTTTT
NA	TRBD1	TRBV9	TRBJ1-3	16	CASRPGGPGSGNTIYF	TGTGCCAGCAGACCAGGGGGGCCGGGCTCTGGAAACACCATATATTTT
NA	TRBD1	TRBV7-9	TRBJ2-1	13	CASSLGQYNEQFF	TGTGCCAGCAGTCTGGGACAGTACAATGAGCAGTTCTTC
NA	NA	TRBV19	TRBJ1-2	14	CASSPRGADYGYTF	TGTGCCAGTAGTCCCCGGGGGGCGGACTATGGCTACACCTTC
NA	NA	TRBV7-9	TRBJ2-3	14	CASSSGGGTDTQYF	TGTGCCAGCAGCTCCGGGGGAGGCACAGATACGCAGTATTTT
NA	TRBD2	TRBV5-1	TRBJ2-1	18	CASSARTSGRAFYNEQFF	TGCGCCAGCAGCGCGAGGACTAGCGGGAGGGCCTTTTACAATGAGCAGTTCTTC
NA	TRBD2	TRBV9	TRBJ2-3	16	CASSAGRVEGSDTQYF	TGTGCCAGCAGCGCCGGGAGGGTGGAGGGCTCAGATACGCAGTATTTT
NA	NA	TRBV4-1	TRBJ1-5	13	CASSAGRTQPQHF	TGCGCCAGCAGTGCCGGGAGGACCCAGCCCCAGCATTTT
NA	NA	TRBV6-1	TRBJ1-2	13	CASSALTGYGYTF	TGTGCCAGCAGTGCCCTGACTGGTTATGGCTACACCTTC
few	TRBD1	TRBV6-6	TRBJ1-2	14	CASRFGQGTYGYTF	TGTGCCAGCAGATTCGGACAGGGAACCTATGGCTACACCTTC
once	NA	TRBV5-4	TRBJ1-3	15	CASSIPTGDGNTIYF	TGTGCCAGCAGCATCCCGACAGGAGATGGAAACACCATATATTTT
few	NA	TRBV7-2	TRBJ2-6	17	CASSPARNSLGANVLTF	TGTGCCAGCAGCCCCGCGAGAAATTCTCTGGGGGCCAACGTCCTGACTTTC
once	NA	TRBV9	TRBJ2-1	13	CASSASIQGEQFF	TGTGCCAGCAGCGCGTCAATACAGGGCGAGCAGTTCTTC
few	NA	TRBV28	TRBJ2-7	13	CASSPLREYEQYF	TGTGCCAGCAGTCCCCTTCGGGAGTACGAGCAGTACTTC
NA	TRBD1	TRBV19	TRBJ1-2	15	CASSRAGTGLSGYTF	TGTGCCAGTAGTAGAGCCGGGACAGGGCTCTCTGGCTACACCTTC
few	NA	TRBV5-6	TRBJ1-1	18	CASSPGTSAAKMNTEAFF	TGTGCCAGCAGCCCCGGGACATCCGCTGCCAAGATGAACACTGAAGCTTTCTTT
few	NA	TRBV7-2	TRBJ1-1	15	CASSPMRATGTEAFF	TGTGCCAGCAGTCCGATGCGGGCCACGGGCACTGAAGCTTTCTTT
NA	NA	TRBV9	TRBJ2-5	14	CASSVQGFRETQYF	TGTGCCAGCAGCGTACAGGGTTTTAGAGAGACCCAGTACTTC
NA	NA	TRBV5-1	TRBJ1-4	15	CANPGSSGGDEKLFF	TGCGCCAACCCAGGATCGTCGGGGGGAGATGAAAAACTGTTTTTT
NA	NA	TRBV6-5	TRBJ1-1	15	CASSALGWGDTEAFF	TGTGCCAGCAGTGCACTAGGGTGGGGAGACACTGAAGCTTTCTTT
NA	TRBD2	TRBV7-9	TRBJ2-1	14	CASSSWTSPNEQFF	TGCGCCAGCAGCTCTTGGACTAGCCCCAATGAGCAGTTCTTC
NA	NA	TRBV10-3	TRBJ1-1	12	CAISESGSEAFF	TGTGCCATCAGTGAGTCAGGGAGCGAAGCTTTCTTT
NA	NA	TRBV5-1	TRBJ1-4	14	CASSLSATNEKLFF	TGCGCCAGCAGCTTATCAGCAACTAATGAAAAACTGTTTTTT
NA	NA	TRBV6-6	TRBJ2-3	13	CASSPPGADTQYF	TGTGCCAGCAGTCCGCCGGGGGCAGATACGCAGTATTTT